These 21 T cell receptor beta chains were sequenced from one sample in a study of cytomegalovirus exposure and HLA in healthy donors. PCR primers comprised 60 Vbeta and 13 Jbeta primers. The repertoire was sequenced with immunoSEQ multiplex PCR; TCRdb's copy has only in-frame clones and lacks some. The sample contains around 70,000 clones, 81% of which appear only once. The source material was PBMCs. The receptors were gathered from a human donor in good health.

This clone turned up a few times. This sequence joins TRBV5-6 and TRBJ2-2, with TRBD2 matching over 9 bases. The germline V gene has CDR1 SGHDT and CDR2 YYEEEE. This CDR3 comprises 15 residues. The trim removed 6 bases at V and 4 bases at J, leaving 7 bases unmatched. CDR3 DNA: TGTGCCAGCAAGACGGGCGGGAGGGGCACCGGGGAGCTGTTTTTT. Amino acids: CASKTGGRGTGELFF.

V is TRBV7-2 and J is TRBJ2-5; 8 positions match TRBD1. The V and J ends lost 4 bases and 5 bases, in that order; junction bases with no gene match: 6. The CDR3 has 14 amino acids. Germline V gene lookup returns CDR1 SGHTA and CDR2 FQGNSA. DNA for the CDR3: TGTGCCAGCAGCTCCCCCAGGGGGCGGGAGACCCAGTACTTC. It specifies CASSSPRGRETQYF. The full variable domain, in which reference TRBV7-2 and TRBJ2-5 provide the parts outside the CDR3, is GAGVSQSPSNKVTEKGKDVELRCDPISGHTALYWYRQSLGQGLEFLIYFQGNSAPDKSGLPSDRFSAERTGGSVSTLTIQRTQQEDSAVYLCASSSPRGRETQYFGPGTRLLVL.

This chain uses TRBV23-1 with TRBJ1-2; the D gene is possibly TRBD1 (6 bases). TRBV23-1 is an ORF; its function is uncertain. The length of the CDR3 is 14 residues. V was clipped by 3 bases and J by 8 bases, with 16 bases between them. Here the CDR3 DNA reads TGCGCCAGCAGTCAGGGAACAGGGCCTGGGGGCTACACCTTC. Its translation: CASSQGTGPGGYTF.

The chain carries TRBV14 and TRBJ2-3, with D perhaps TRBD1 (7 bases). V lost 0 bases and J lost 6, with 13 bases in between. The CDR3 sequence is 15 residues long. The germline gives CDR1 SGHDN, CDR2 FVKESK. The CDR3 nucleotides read TGTGCCAGCAGCCAAGATTTGGCAGGGGGGGATACGCAGTATTTT. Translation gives CASSQDLAGGDTQYF.

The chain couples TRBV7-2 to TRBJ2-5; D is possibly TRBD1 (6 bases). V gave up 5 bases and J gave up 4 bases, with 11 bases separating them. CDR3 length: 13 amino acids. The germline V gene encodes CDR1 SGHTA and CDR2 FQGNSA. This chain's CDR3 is CASSGGQRETQYF. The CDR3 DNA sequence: TGTGCCAGCAGCGGTGGACAGCGAGAGACCCAGTACTTC.

The CDR3 nucleotides read TGTGCCAGCTCGTCACAGGGCTCTGGCTACACCTTC. Protein product: CASSSQGSGYTF. The V call is TRBV18, the J call TRBJ1-2, with a tentative D call TRBD1 (6 bases). CDR1 and CDR2 from the germline V gene are KGHSH and LQKENI. V lost 6 bases to trimming and J lost 7 bases, with 12 bases between them. This CDR3 has 12 residues.

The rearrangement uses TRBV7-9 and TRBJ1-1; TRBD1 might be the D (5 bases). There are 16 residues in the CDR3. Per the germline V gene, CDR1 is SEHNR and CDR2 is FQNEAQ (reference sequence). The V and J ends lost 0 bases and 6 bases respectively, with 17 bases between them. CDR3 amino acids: CASSLAPWTTQAEAFF. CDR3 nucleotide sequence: TGTGCCAGCAGCTTAGCGCCCTGGACAACTCAAGCTGAAGCTTTCTTT.

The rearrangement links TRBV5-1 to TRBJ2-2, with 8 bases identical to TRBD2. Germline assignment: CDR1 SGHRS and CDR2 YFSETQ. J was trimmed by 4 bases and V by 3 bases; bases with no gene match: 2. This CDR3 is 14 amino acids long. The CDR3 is CASSYGRGTGELFF. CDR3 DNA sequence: TGCGCCAGCAGCTACGGGAGGGGCACCGGGGAGCTGTTTTTT.

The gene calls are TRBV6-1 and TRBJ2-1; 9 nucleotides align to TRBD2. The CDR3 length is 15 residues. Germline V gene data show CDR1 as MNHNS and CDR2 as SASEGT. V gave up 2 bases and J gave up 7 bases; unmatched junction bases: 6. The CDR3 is CASSELLAGWNEQFF. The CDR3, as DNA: TGTGCCAGCAGTGAACTCCTAGCGGGGTGGAATGAGCAGTTCTTC.

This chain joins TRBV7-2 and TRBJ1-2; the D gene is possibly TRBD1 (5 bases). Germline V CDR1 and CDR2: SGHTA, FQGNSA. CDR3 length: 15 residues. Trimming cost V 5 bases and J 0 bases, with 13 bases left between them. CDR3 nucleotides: TGTGCCAGCAGCCCGCACAGGACCCCTAACTATGGCTACACCTTC. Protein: CASSPHRTPNYGYTF.

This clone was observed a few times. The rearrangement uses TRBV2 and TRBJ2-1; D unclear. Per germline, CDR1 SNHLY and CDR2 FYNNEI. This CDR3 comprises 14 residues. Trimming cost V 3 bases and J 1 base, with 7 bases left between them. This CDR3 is CASSEAPSYNEQFF. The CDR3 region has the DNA TGTGCCAGCAGTGAGGCCCCGTCCTACAATGAGCAGTTCTTC.

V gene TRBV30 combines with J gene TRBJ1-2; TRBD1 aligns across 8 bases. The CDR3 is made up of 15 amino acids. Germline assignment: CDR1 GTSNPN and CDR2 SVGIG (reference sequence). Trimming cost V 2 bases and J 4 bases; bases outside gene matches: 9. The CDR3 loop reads CAWSTGQGNAYGYTF. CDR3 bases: TGTGCCTGGAGTACTGGACAGGGTAATGCCTATGGCTACACCTTC.

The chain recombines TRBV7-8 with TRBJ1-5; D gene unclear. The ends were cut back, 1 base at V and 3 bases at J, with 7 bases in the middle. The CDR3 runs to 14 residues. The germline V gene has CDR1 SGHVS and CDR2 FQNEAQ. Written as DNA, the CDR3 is TGTGCCAGCAGCTTAGACAGTCCCAATCAGCCCCAGCATTTT. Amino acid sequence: CASSLDSPNQPQHF.

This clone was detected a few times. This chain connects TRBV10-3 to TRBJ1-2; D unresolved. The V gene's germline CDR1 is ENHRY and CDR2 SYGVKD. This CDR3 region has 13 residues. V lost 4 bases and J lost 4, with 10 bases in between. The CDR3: CAISAQASYGYTF. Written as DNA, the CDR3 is TGTGCCATCAGTGCTCAGGCAAGCTATGGCTACACCTTC.

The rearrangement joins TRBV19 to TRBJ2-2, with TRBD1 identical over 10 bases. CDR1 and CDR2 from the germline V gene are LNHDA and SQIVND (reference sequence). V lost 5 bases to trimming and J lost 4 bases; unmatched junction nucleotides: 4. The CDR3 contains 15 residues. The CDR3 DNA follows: TGTGCCAGTAGTCCGACAGGGGGCGGCACCGGGGAGCTGTTTTTT. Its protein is CASSPTGGGTGELFF. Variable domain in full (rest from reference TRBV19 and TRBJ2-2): DGGITQSPKYLFRKEGQNVTLSCEQNLNHDAMYWYRQDPGQGLRLIYYSQIVNDFQKGDIAEGYSVSREKKESFPLTVTSAQKNPTAFYLCASSPTGGGTGELFFGEGSRLTVL.

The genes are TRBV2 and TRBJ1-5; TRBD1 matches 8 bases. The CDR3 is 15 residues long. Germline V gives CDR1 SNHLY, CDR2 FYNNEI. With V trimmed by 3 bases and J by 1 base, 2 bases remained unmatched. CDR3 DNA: TGTGCCAGCAGTGACAGGGGGCAGAGCAATCAGCCCCAGCATTTT. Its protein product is CASSDRGQSNQPQHF. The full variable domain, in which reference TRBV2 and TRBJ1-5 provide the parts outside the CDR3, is EPEVTQTPSHQVTQMGQEVILRCVPISNHLYFYWYRQILGQKVEFLVSFYNNEISEKSEIFDDQFSVERPDGSNFTLKIRSTKLEDSAMYFCASSDRGQSNQPQHFGDGTRLSIL.

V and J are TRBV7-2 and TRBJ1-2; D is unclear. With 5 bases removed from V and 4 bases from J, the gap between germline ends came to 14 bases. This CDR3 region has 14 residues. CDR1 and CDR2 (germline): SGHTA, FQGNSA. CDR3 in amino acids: CASSPWEPGYGYTF. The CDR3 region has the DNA TGTGCCAGCAGCCCCTGGGAGCCCGGCTATGGCTACACCTTC.

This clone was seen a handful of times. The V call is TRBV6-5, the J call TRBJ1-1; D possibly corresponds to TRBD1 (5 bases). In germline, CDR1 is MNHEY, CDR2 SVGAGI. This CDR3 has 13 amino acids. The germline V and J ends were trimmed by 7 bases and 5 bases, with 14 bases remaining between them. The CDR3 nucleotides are TGTGCCAGCAACCCGGGGGGAAGGACTGAAGCTTTCTTT. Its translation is CASNPGGRTEAFF.

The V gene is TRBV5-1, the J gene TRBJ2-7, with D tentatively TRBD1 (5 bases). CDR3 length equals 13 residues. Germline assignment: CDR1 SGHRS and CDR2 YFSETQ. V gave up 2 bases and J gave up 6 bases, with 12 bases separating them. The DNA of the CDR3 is TGCGCCAGCAGCTTTGGCAGGGATGGCGAGCAGTACTTC. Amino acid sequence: CASSFGRDGEQYF. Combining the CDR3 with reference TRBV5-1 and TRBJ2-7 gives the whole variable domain KAGVTQTPRYLIKTRGQQVTLSCSPISGHRSVSWYQQTPGQGLQFLFEYFSETQRNKGNFPGRFSGRQFSNSRSEMNVSTLELGDSALYLCASSFGRDGEQYFGPGTRLTVT.

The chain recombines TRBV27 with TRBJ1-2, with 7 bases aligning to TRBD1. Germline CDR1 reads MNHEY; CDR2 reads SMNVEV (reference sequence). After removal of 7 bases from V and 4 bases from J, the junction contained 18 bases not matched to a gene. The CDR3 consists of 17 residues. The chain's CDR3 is CASTELLGQAGFYGYTF. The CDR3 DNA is TGTGCCAGCACCGAATTATTAGGACAGGCCGGCTTCTATGGCTACACCTTC.

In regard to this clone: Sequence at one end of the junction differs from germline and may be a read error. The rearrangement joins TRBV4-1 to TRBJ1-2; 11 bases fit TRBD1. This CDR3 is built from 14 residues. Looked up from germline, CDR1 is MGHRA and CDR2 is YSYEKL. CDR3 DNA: TGCGCCAGCAGCCAAGAGGGACAGGGGGAAGGCTACCCCTTC. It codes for CASSQEGQGEGYPF.